The 7 T cell receptor delta chains below all came from one sample that was sequenced in a study of gamma-delta chains in newborns, infants, children. TCRdb re-called the reads using CATT. The table shows 13,000 to 15,000 delta-chain clones, with approximately 7% occurring only once. The source material was blood. The receptor source for this set is a child who was a newborn, infant or young child, either healthy, febrile or measles-vaccinated (not recorded which).

This clone was found many times. Other DNA sequences in this specimen translate into the identical CDR3. This chain links TRDV2 with TRDJ3; 8 bases align to TRDD3. V shed 1 base, J shed 0 bases, and the junction held 7 bases outside the gene matches. Germline lookup yields CDR1 GEAIGNYY and CDR2 EKD. The CDR3 has 19 amino acids. The CDR3 here is CACDTNWGLSSWDTRQMFF. Here the CDR3 DNA reads TGTGCCTGTGACACAAACTGGGGGTTGAGCTCCTGGGACACCCGACAGATGTTTTTC.

The table lists this clone with a few counts. Other nucleotide sequences from this sample produce the same CDR3. The chain carries TRDV2 and TRDJ3; 13 bases match TRDD3. Germline CDR1 and CDR2: GEAIGNYY and EKD. This CDR3 contains 21 residues. The V gene end was trimmed by 0 bases and the J gene end by 0 bases; junction bases not matched to a gene: 7. CDR3 residues: CACDTVLGDTRYSWDTRQMFF. The CDR3 DNA follows: TGTGCCTGTGACACCGTACTGGGGGATACGCGATACTCCTGGGACACCCGACAGATGTTTTTC.

This clone was picked up a small number of times. Other nucleotide sequences from this sample produce the same CDR3. The J gene is TRDJ3, the V gene TRDV2; TRDD3 agrees at 11 bases. The CDR3 covers 18 residues. From germline, CDR1 is GEAIGNYY and CDR2 EKD. V lost 3 bases, J lost 1 base, and 4 bases stayed unmatched. CDR3 DNA: TGTGCCTGTGACTATACTGGGGGATATTCCTGGGACACCCGACAGATGTTTTTC. This encodes CACDYTGGYSWDTRQMFF.

The chain combines TRDV2 with TRDJ3, with 11 bases aligning to TRDD3. CDR1 and CDR2 from the germline V gene are GEAIGNYY and EKD. This CDR3 is 19 amino acids long. The V gene end was trimmed by 0 bases and the J gene end by 2 bases; junction bases not matched to a gene: 5. This chain's CDR3 is CACDTATGGYTWDTRQMFF. The DNA for the CDR3 is TGTGCCTGTGACACCGCTACTGGGGGATATACCTGGGACACCCGACAGATGTTTTTC.

Points on this clone: A much larger clone lies one base from this, so it may be a read error. Other nucleotide sequences from this sample produce the same CDR3. V usage is TRDV2 and J usage is TRDJ1; 11 nucleotides line up with TRDD3. This CDR3 is 14 amino acids long. Germline CDR1 reads GEAIGNYY; CDR2 reads EKD. This CDR3 is CACDNWGITDKLIF. CDR3 coding DNA: TGTGCCTGTGACAACTGGGGGATAACCGATAAGCTCATCTTT.

The sample holds a few counts of this clone. A much more abundant neighbour one base away suggests this may be a read error. V is TRDV2 and J is TRDJ3; 9 nucleotides match TRDD3. Germline loops: CDR1 GEAIGNYY, CDR2 EKD. CDR3 length: 21 residues. V lost 0 bases and J lost 0; bases outside the gene matches: 11. The CDR3 DNA sequence: TGTGCCTGTGACACCCTGGGGGATGCAGGAATCTTCTCCTGGGACACCCGACAGATGTTTTTC. Its translation is CACDTLGDAGIFSWDTRQMFF.

The chain joins TRDV2 to TRDJ3; TRDD3 matches 10 bases. CDR3 length: 18 residues. Per the germline V gene, CDR1 is GEAIGNYY and CDR2 is EKD. V dropped 3 bases and J dropped 3; count of bases not matched to a gene: 7. The CDR3 coding sequence is TGTGCCTGTGACCCCGTGGGGGATACTGACTGGGACACCCGACAGATGTTTTTC. Its protein product is CACDPVGDTDWDTRQMFF.